This T cell receptor (beta chain) is from a study of early T cells in non-severe SARS-CoV-2 infection. Each single cDNA molecule received a unique molecular identifier. One entry per CDR3 protein results from TCRdb running MiXCR on the 5' RACE reads. This sample has approximately 56,000 distinct CDR3 sequences, with around 15% found just once. Details on this clonotype: Germline and junction disagree at one end, which may indicate a read error.

The sample consisted of whole blood, taken at baseline. The sequence was collected from an adult who was a healthcare worker with PCR-confirmed SARS-CoV-2 infection or an uninfected control (not recorded which).

DNA for the CDR3: TGTGCCAGCCGGCGGAGGGGCGCCATTTACAGTGAGCAGTTCTTC. Translation gives CASRRRGAIYSEQFF. This rearrangement joins TRBV28 to TRBJ2-1, with D perhaps matching TRBD2 (6 bases). Germline V gives CDR1 MDHEN, CDR2 SYDVKM. CDR3 length: 15 amino acids.